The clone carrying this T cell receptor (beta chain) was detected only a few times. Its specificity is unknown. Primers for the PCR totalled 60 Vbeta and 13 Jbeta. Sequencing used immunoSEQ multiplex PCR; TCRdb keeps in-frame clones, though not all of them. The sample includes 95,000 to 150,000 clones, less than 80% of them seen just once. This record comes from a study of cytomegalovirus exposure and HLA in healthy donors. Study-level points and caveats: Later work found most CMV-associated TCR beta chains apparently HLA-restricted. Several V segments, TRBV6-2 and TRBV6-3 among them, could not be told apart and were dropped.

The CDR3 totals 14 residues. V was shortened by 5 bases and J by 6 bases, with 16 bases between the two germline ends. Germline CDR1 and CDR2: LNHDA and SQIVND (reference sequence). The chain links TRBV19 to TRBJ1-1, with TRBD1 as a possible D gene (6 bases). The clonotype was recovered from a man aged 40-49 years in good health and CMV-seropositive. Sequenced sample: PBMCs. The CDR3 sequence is CASSGQGIVAEAFF. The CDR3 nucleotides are TGTGCCAGTAGTGGGCAGGGGATTGTGGCTGAAGCTTTCTTT. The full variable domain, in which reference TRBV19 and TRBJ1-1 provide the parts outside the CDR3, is DGGITQSPKYLFRKEGQNVTLSCEQNLNHDAMYWYRQDPGQGLRLIYYSQIVNDFQKGDIAEGYSVSREKKESFPLTVTSAQKNPTAFYLCASSGQGIVAEAFFGQGTRLTVV.